This passage covers 27 T cell receptor beta chains from one sample sequenced in a study of vaccination and CD4 T cells after COVID-19. No antigen is known for these receptors. Sequence data for DNA of cultured CD4+ T cells were generated by the Oncomine TCR Beta short-read assay. One entry per CDR3 protein results from TCRdb running MiXCR on the PCR reads. The sample lists fewer than 8,000 distinct CDR3 sequences; roughly 28% were seen once. Stated treatment: roughly 10-day PBMC culture with coronavirus spike peptide pools or control peptides (ViraFEST assay). The unexposed donor gave CD4+ T cells before the COVID-19 pandemic (2011-2018). The sample taken for sequencing was CD4+ T cells from blood, cultured in vitro. These receptors came from a human donor in good health.

This clonotype was seen only a few times. The chain combines TRBV24-1 with TRBJ2-3; D is unclear. CDR3 size: 13 residues. Germline-derived CDR1 and CDR2 are KGHDR and SFDVKD. Trimming pared 4 bases from V and 3 bases from J, leaving 7 bases between. The CDR3: CATSEEGTDTQYF. The CDR3 nucleotides are TGTGCCACCAGTGAAGAAGGGACAGATACGCAGTATTTT.

This clonotype appeared a few times. The V call is TRBV6-2 or TRBV6-3, the J call TRBJ2-2; D is possibly TRBD1 or TRBD2 (5 bases each). CDR3 length equals 15 residues. V shed 4 bases and J shed 3 bases, with 12 bases lying between them. Per the germline V gene, CDR1 is MNHEY and CDR2 is SVGEGT. CDR3 region: CASSSSGTYTGELFF. As DNA, the CDR3 is TGTGCCAGCAGTTCCTCCGGGACCTACACCGGGGAGCTGTTTTTT.

The rearrangement links TRBV5-1 to TRBJ2-7; maybe TRBD2 (6 bases). Trimming stripped 3 bases from V and 3 bases from J, with 13 bases between. The V gene's germline CDR1 is SGHRS and CDR2 YFSETQ. CDR3 length: 14 residues. The CDR3: CASSSGTYYYEQYF. CDR3 nucleotides: TGCGCCAGCAGCTCCGGGACTTACTACTACGAGCAGTACTTC.

This clonotype was observed a few times. This chain's CDR3 is CASKGQPNTGELFF. In nucleotides, the CDR3 is TGTGCCTCCAAGGGACAGCCGAACACCGGGGAGCTGTTTTTT. The rearrangement joins TRBV10-3 to TRBJ2-2; 7 bases fit TRBD1. The CDR3 runs to 14 residues. CDR1 and CDR2 (germline): ENHRY, SYGVKD. The junction had 6 bases not matched to a gene; V was cut back by 11 bases and J by 0 bases.

This clonotype has a handful of counts. The CDR3 bases are TGTGCCAGCAGTTACTCGAGGGGCGGGAGTCAGCCCCAGCATTTT. It yields the protein CASSYSRGGSQPQHF. This chain links TRBV6-5 with TRBJ1-5; D might be TRBD1 (5 bases). The CDR3 extends over 15 amino acids. V gave up 0 bases and J gave up 6 bases, with 12 bases separating them. Germline loops: CDR1 MNHEY, CDR2 SVGAGI.

The rearrangement uses TRBV20-1 and TRBJ1-1, with a weak D call TRBD1 (6 bases). The CDR3 sequence is 13 residues long. The germline V gene encodes CDR1 DFQATT and CDR2 SNEGSKA (reference sequence). Trimming cost V 5 bases and J 3 bases, with 13 bases left between them. CDR3 loop: CSALFTGYTEAFF. Written as DNA, the CDR3 is TGCAGTGCTCTTTTTACAGGGTACACTGAAGCTTTCTTT.

The chain recombines TRBV20-1 with TRBJ1-5; D unclear. CDR1 and CDR2 from the germline V gene are DFQATT and SNEGSKA (reference sequence). V lost 8 bases to trimming and J lost 7 bases, with 21 bases between them. The CDR3 is 14 residues long. CDR3: CSPLRIPKPQPQHF. The CDR3 DNA reads TGCAGTCCTCTGCGGATACCAAAGCCCCAGCCCCAGCATTTT.

The V and J genes are TRBV29-1 and TRBJ2-7; 7 positions match TRBD1. The V gene end was trimmed by 0 bases and the J gene end by 4 bases; junction bases not matched to a gene: 3. This CDR3 has 13 residues. Germline CDR1 and CDR2: SQVTM and ANQGSEA. The DNA for the CDR3 is TGCAGCGTTGAAGATCACAGGGGTTACGAGCAGTACTTC. Translating it yields CSVEDHRGYEQYF.

This clonotype was detected a few times. The V call is TRBV7-8, the J call TRBJ2-2, with D perhaps matching TRBD1 (6 bases). The germline gives CDR1 SGHVS, CDR2 FQNEAQ. This CDR3 region has 16 residues. The V and J ends lost 7 bases and 1 base respectively, with 16 bases between them. This CDR3 is CASTPFPTGNTGELFF. In DNA form, the CDR3 reads TGTGCCAGCACCCCTTTCCCGACAGGGAACACCGGGGAGCTGTTTTTT.

This chain joins TRBV7-2 and TRBJ1-5; perhaps TRBD1 as D (5 bases). Trimming stripped 2 bases from V and 4 bases from J, with 18 bases between. Germline-derived CDR1 and CDR2 are SGHTA and FQGNSA. The CDR3 sequence is 17 residues long. The CDR3 sequence is CASSLIGGGTQNQPQHF. In DNA form, the CDR3 reads TGTGCCAGCAGCTTAATTGGCGGCGGGACGCAAAATCAGCCCCAGCATTTT.

The V and J genes are TRBV7-9 and TRBJ1-1; the D gene is possibly TRBD1 (5 bases). V lost 3 bases and J 1 base, leaving 9 bases between the germline ends. The CDR3 is 14 amino acids. Per the germline V gene, CDR1 is SEHNR and CDR2 is FQNEAQ (reference sequence). The CDR3 is CASSLVGENTEAFF. The CDR3 nucleotides read TGTGCCAGCAGCTTGGTAGGGGAGAACACTGAAGCTTTCTTT.

This sequence joins TRBV15 and TRBJ2-3, with a weak D call TRBD2 (7 bases). Germline CDR1 LNHNV, CDR2 YYDKDF (reference sequence). The CDR3 consists of 14 residues. V was trimmed by 0 bases and J by 6 bases, leaving 10 bases between them. CDR3 protein: CATSREGGVDTQYF. CDR3 nucleotide sequence: TGTGCCACCAGCAGAGAAGGGGGGGTGGATACGCAGTATTTT.

J is TRBJ1-1 and V is TRBV27; D call uncertain. Deletions cut 5 bases from V and 4 bases from J, with 14 bases between. The CDR3 sequence is 14 residues long. Per germline, CDR1 MNHEY and CDR2 SMNVEV (reference sequence). The CDR3 reads CASSLLEASTEAFF. The CDR3 DNA reads as TGTGCCAGCAGTCTACTTGAAGCCTCCACTGAAGCTTTCTTT.

The chain combines TRBV30 with TRBJ1-2; unclear D gene. The V and J ends lost 5 bases and 4 bases respectively, with 8 bases between them. Per germline, CDR1 GTSNPN and CDR2 SVGIG (reference sequence). The CDR3 has 11 residues. The CDR3 here is CAWRTFYGYTF. CDR3 nucleotides: TGTGCCTGGCGAACCTTCTATGGCTACACCTTC.

This clonotype was observed once. The rearrangement links TRBV18 to TRBJ1-1, with D possibly TRBD1 on 5 matching bases. CDR1 is KGHSH, CDR2 LQKENI, per germline. The CDR3 sequence is 14 residues long. The germline V and J ends were trimmed by 5 bases and 4 bases, with 14 bases remaining between them. The CDR3 nucleotides are TGTGCCAGCTCAAAAAACGCAGGGACCACTGAAGCTTTCTTT. This gives the protein CASSKNAGTTEAFF.

The rearrangement uses TRBV20-1 and TRBJ1-4; weak D call: TRBD1 (6 bases). V was shortened by 6 bases and J by 7 bases, with 15 bases between the two germline ends. CDR3 size: 13 residues. Germline CDR1 reads DFQATT; CDR2 reads SNEGSKA (reference sequence). The CDR3 region has the DNA TGCAGTGCCATAAGGACAGAGGTTGAAAAACTGTTTTTT. Its translation is CSAIRTEVEKLFF.

This clonotype was seen more than once but under ten times. The rearrangement uses TRBV20-1 and TRBJ1-1; D is uncertain. This CDR3 has 11 residues. The V end was cut by 5 bases, the J end by 7 bases, with 11 bases between. Germline CDR1 is DFQATT and CDR2 is SNEGSKA (reference sequence). CDR3 DNA sequence: TGCAGTGCTGGTTACCCGGATGAAGCTTTCTTT. Amino acids: CSAGYPDEAFF.

The table lists this clonotype with a few counts. V gene TRBV19 combines with J gene TRBJ1-1, with D possibly matching TRBD1 (6 bases). Deletions cut 3 bases from V and 5 bases from J, with 16 bases between. CDR3 size: 15 residues. The germline gives CDR1 LNHDA, CDR2 SQIVND (reference sequence). CDR3 protein: CASSMLQGLGTEAFF. The DNA for the CDR3 is TGTGCCAGTAGTATGCTACAGGGTTTGGGGACTGAAGCTTTCTTT.

This clonotype was found a few times. This chain links TRBV18 with TRBJ1-1, with D tentatively TRBD1 (5 bases). Trimming removed 8 bases from V and 5 bases from J, with 15 bases in between. CDR1 KGHSH and CDR2 LQKENI come from the germline V gene. This CDR3 is built from 13 residues. The CDR3 spells CASGGGAGTEAFF. The CDR3 DNA sequence: TGTGCCAGCGGGGGAGGCGCGGGGACTGAAGCTTTCTTT.

This clonotype has just one count. The conserved final phenylalanine or tryptophan is absent from the CDR3, which likely points to a read error. V and J are TRBV27 and TRBJ1-6, with TRBD1 identical over 8 bases. CDR3 length: 16 residues. Per germline, CDR1 MNHEY and CDR2 SMNVEV (reference sequence). With V trimmed by 6 bases and J by 8 bases, 12 bases remained unmatched. CDR3 bases: TGTGCCAGCAGACGTGGGACAGGCCTATCGGATTCACCCCTCCACTTG. Translating it yields CASRRGTGLSDSPLHL.

This clonotype has just a few counts. This chain joins TRBV30 and TRBJ1-2; TRBD1 matches 7 bases. Germline loops: CDR1 GTSNPN, CDR2 SVGIG (reference sequence). The CDR3 runs to 13 residues. The ends lost 3 bases at V and 8 bases at J; junction bases unmatched: 9. CDR3 sequence (DNA): TGTGCCTGGAGCGTACGACAGGGCGGGGGCTACACCTTC. It translates to CAWSVRQGGGYTF.

The rearrangement uses TRBV7-3 and TRBJ2-3, with D unclear. V was cut by 5 bases and J by 6 bases, with 12 bases left in between. This CDR3 comprises 13 residues. Germline-derived CDR1 and CDR2 are SGHTA and FQGTGA. Here the CDR3 DNA reads TGTGCCAGCAGCCCCTTAACGGTTGATACGCAGTATTTT. This translates into CASSPLTVDTQYF.

The genes are TRBV19 and TRBJ2-2, with 8 bases aligning to TRBD1. The germline gives CDR1 LNHDA, CDR2 SQIVND (reference sequence). Unmatched junction bases numbered 2, after V lost 5 bases and J lost 0 bases. The CDR3 contains 15 residues. The CDR3: CASSPGGTNTGELFF. CDR3 in DNA: TGTGCCAGTAGTCCAGGGGGCACGAACACCGGGGAGCTGTTTTTT.

The chain couples TRBV14 to TRBJ1-1; weak D call: TRBD1 (5 bases). This CDR3 spans 13 amino acids. V was pared by 1 base and J by 8 bases, with 11 bases between. Germline V gives CDR1 SGHDN, CDR2 FVKESK. Here the CDR3 DNA reads TGTGCCAGCAGCCAAGGGAGGGGACCCGAAGCTTTCTTT. Encoded protein: CASSQGRGPEAFF.

This rearrangement joins TRBV5-1 to TRBJ2-3; perhaps TRBD1 as D (5 bases). The CDR3 spans 15 residues. Germline CDR1 is SGHRS and CDR2 is YFSETQ. V shed 3 bases and J shed 0 bases, with 11 bases lying between them. The CDR3 coding sequence is TGCGCCAGCAGCTCGTCGACAGCTAGCACAGATACGCAGTATTTT. This codes for CASSSSTASTDTQYF.

The chain has TRBV6-1 and TRBJ1-5, with D perhaps matching TRBD1 (5 bases). The V end lost 10 bases, the J end lost 1 base, and 17 bases lay between the germline ends. The CDR3 runs to 15 residues. Germline CDR1 reads MNHNS; CDR2 reads SASEGT. CDR3 coding DNA: TGTGCCATCGGCAGGGTCTTTCAGAGCAATCAGCCCCAGCATTTT. Its protein product is CAIGRVFQSNQPQHF.

The chain links TRBV6-2 or TRBV6-3 to TRBJ2-3, with 10 bases identical to TRBD2. Trimming at V came to 7 bases and at J to 1 base, leaving 14 bases not matched to a gene. The CDR3 loop spans 18 amino acids. Per germline, CDR1 MNHEY and CDR2 SVGEGT. The CDR3 sequence is CASTTGLAGGRGTDTQYF. As DNA, the CDR3 is TGTGCCAGCACCACGGGGTTAGCGGGGGGACGAGGCACAGATACGCAGTATTTT.